A single sample is the source of the 21 T cell receptor beta chains below, sequenced in a study of shared clonotypes between healthy human individuals. TCRdb's copy holds only in-frame clones and misses some; the assay was immunoSEQ multiplex PCR. This sample has approximately 2.5 million clones; approximately 93% occur once, and the top ten carry roughly 0.36%. Specimen: naive CD4+ T cells from PBMCs. The subset was: CD45RA+ positively selected. All receptors come from a man younger than 35 in good health. Some clones in this sample may be carry-over from other donors' samples.

With respect to this clone: The same CDR3 also results from other DNA sequences found in this sample. The gene calls are TRBV7-8 and TRBJ1-4; 11 positions agree with TRBD1. The CDR3 covers 15 residues. The J segment lost 8 bases and the V segment lost 0 bases, leaving 2 bases of the junction unmatched. CDR1 is SGHVS and CDR2 is FQNEAQ in the germline V gene. The CDR3 DNA follows: TGTGCCAGCAGCTTAGCAGGGACAGGGGGGGAAAAACTGTTTTTT. It codes for CASSLAGTGGEKLFF.

This chain uses TRBV7-3 with TRBJ2-1; a weak D match, TRBD2 (5 bases). Germline V gene sequence: CDR1 SGHTA, CDR2 FQGTGA. CDR3 size: 13 residues. V was cut by 1 base and J by 10 bases, with 11 bases left in between. This CDR3 reads CASSLKWGAEQFF. The CDR3 coding sequence is TGTGCCAGCAGCTTAAAATGGGGAGCAGAGCAGTTCTTC. The full variable domain, completed using reference TRBV7-3 and TRBJ2-1, is GAGVSQTPSNKVTEKGKYVELRCDPISGHTALYWYRQSLGQGPEFLIYFQGTGAADDSGLPNDRFFAVRPEGSVSTLKIQRTERGDSAVYLCASSLKWGAEQFFGPGTRLTVL.

The CDR3 DNA is TGCAGCGTTATGGGACAGTACCTCGACGAGCAGTACTTC. Translating it yields CSVMGQYLDEQYF. The rearrangement links TRBV29-1 to TRBJ2-7, with 7 bases that match TRBD1. With V trimmed by 5 bases and J by 5 bases, 9 bases remained unmatched. CDR1 and CDR2 (germline): SQVTM, ANQGSEA. This CDR3 contains 13 residues.

In its sample, this clone was seen once. The chain recombines TRBV19 with TRBJ1-5, with 8 bases aligning to TRBD1. The trim removed 6 bases at V and 4 bases at J, leaving 14 bases unmatched. Germline V gene lookup returns CDR1 LNHDA and CDR2 SQIVND (reference sequence). The CDR3 runs 17 residues. In nucleotides, the CDR3 is TGTGCCAGTAGCCCAGGACAGGGACTTATTTGGAATCAGCCCCAGCATTTT. Protein product: CASSPGQGLIWNQPQHF. Together with reference TRBV19 and TRBJ1-5, the CDR3 gives the full variable domain: DGGITQSPKYLFRKEGQNVTLSCEQNLNHDAMYWYRQDPGQGLRLIYYSQIVNDFQKGDIAEGYSVSREKKESFPLTVTSAQKNPTAFYLCASSPGQGLIWNQPQHFGDGTRLSIL.

About this clone itself: In the same sample, other DNA sequences code for this CDR3. V and J are TRBV27 and TRBJ2-7, with D perhaps TRBD2 (6 bases). The CDR3 totals 14 residues. CDR1 MNHEY and CDR2 SMNVEV come from the germline V gene (reference sequence). Trimming stripped 5 bases from V and 2 bases from J, with 13 bases between. CDR3 bases: TGTGCCAGCAGTCTGGGACTCGGACCCTACGAGCAGTACTTC. Amino acids: CASSLGLGPYEQYF.

Comment on this clone: In the same sample, other DNA sequences code for this CDR3. V and J are TRBV19 and TRBJ2-7; TRBD1 matches 10 bases. J gave up 2 bases and V 5 bases, and 3 bases lay outside the gene matches. The CDR3 has 14 amino acids. Germline CDR1 and CDR2: LNHDA and SQIVND (reference sequence). The DNA for the CDR3 is TGTGCCAGTAGTTCCGGACAGGGGGCCTACGAGCAGTACTTC. This translates into CASSSGQGAYEQYF.

A remark on this clone: Other DNA sequences from this sample encode an identical CDR3 as well. The rearrangement joins TRBV5-1 to TRBJ1-4; 7 bases are a match to TRBD1. With V trimmed by 7 bases and J by 4 bases, 4 bases remained unmatched. From germline, CDR1 is SGHRS and CDR2 YFSETQ. The CDR3 is 13 amino acids. The CDR3 DNA reads TGCGCCAGCTCCGGGACAGATAATGAAAAACTGTTTTTT. Translation: CASSGTDNEKLFF.

CDR3 in amino acids: CASSQTEYEQYF. DNA of the CDR3: TGTGCCAGCTCACAGACGGAGTACGAGCAGTACTTC. The chain recombines TRBV18 with TRBJ2-7; D remains unclear. Deletions cut 4 bases from V and 4 bases from J, with 8 bases between. The CDR3 spans 12 residues. CDR1 is KGHSH and CDR2 is LQKENI in the germline V gene.

This chain links TRBV13 with TRBJ2-7; the match to TRBD1 covers 7 bases. V was pared by 5 bases and J by 2 bases, with 6 bases of the junction left unmatched. This CDR3 spans 14 amino acids. Germline V gene lookup returns CDR1 PRHDT and CDR2 FYEKMQ (reference sequence). DNA for the CDR3: TGTGCCAGCAGCAATACAGGGGCAACCTACGAGCAGTACTTC. This codes for CASSNTGATYEQYF. The full variable domain, in which reference TRBV13 and TRBJ2-7 provide the parts outside the CDR3, is AAGVIQSPRHLIKEKRETATLKCYPIPRHDTVYWYQQGPGQDPQFLISFYEKMQSDKGSIPDRFSAQQFSDYHSELNMSSLELGDSALYFCASSNTGATYEQYFGPGTRLTVT.

This chain links TRBV2 with TRBJ1-5; D remains unclear. Trimming cost V 5 bases and J 9 bases, with 8 bases left between them. This CDR3 has 11 residues. Looked up from germline, CDR1 is SNHLY and CDR2 is FYNNEI. CDR3 nucleotides: TGTGCCAGCAGTCCCAACTGGCCCCAGCATTTT. It is translated as CASSPNWPQHF.

V gene TRBV6-1 combines with J gene TRBJ2-5, with a weak D call TRBD1 (6 bases). V was pared by 8 bases and J by 5 bases, with 15 bases between. The CDR3 is made up of 13 amino acids. Germline values: CDR1 MNHNS, CDR2 SASEGT. CDR3 nucleotide sequence: TGTGCCAGCGGGCAGGGGTGGTTGGAGACCCAGTACTTC. Amino acids: CASGQGWLETQYF.

The chain has TRBV28 and TRBJ2-3, with TRBD2 matching over 7 bases. CDR1 and CDR2 (germline): MDHEN, SYDVKM. J gave up 1 base and V 4 bases, and 5 bases lay outside the gene matches. There are 15 residues in the CDR3. DNA of the CDR3: TGTGCCAGCAGTTCAGAGCGGGGAGGCACAGATACGCAGTATTTT. This encodes CASSSERGGTDTQYF.

This chain links TRBV10-3 with TRBJ2-7; D is unresolved. The germline V gene encodes CDR1 ENHRY and CDR2 SYGVKD. The CDR3 extends over 14 amino acids. Trimming shortened V by 0 bases and J by 1 base, and 7 bases separated the two germline ends. Here the CDR3 reads CAISESLQSYEQYF. The CDR3 bases are TGTGCCATCAGTGAGTCGTTACAGTCCTACGAGCAGTACTTC.

The V and J genes are TRBV9 and TRBJ2-3; 8 nucleotides align to TRBD2. Germline CDR1 is SGDLS and CDR2 is YYNGEE. This CDR3 region has 14 residues. V was pared by 2 bases and J by 4 bases, with 3 bases of the junction left unmatched. CDR3 bases: TGTGCCAGCAGCGTCGAACTAGCGGCAGATACGCAGTATTTT. The encoded protein is CASSVELAADTQYF.

The chain joins TRBV28 to TRBJ1-2; 7 positions match TRBD1. V lost 5 bases, J lost 7 bases, and 10 bases stayed unmatched. CDR3 length: 14 amino acids. Germline CDR1 and CDR2: MDHEN and SYDVKM. CDR3 loop: CASSPSDRESGYTF. CDR3 DNA: TGTGCCAGCAGTCCAAGCGACAGGGAAAGTGGCTACACCTTC.

The chain employs TRBV13 and TRBJ1-2; the D is unclear. CDR3 length: 14 residues. Trimming stripped 5 bases from V and 5 bases from J, with 15 bases between. Germline-derived CDR1 and CDR2 are PRHDT and FYEKMQ (reference sequence). CDR3 nucleotide sequence: TGTGCCAGCAGCCAGGTCCGTGAAATTTATGGCTACACCTTC. Protein: CASSQVREIYGYTF.

The rearrangement joins TRBV7-2 to TRBJ1-5, with D hard to call. Germline loops: CDR1 SGHTA, CDR2 FQGNSA. The ends were cut back, 5 bases at V and 5 bases at J, with 10 bases in the middle. The CDR3 consists of 13 residues. The CDR3 loop is CASSPSLDQPQHF. The DNA for the CDR3 is TGTGCCAGCAGCCCCTCCCTAGATCAGCCCCAGCATTTT.

V is TRBV10-2 and J is TRBJ2-4; TRBD1 or TRBD2 may be the D gene (6 bases each). V was shortened by 3 bases and J by 5 bases, with 11 bases between the two germline ends. The CDR3 length is 14 residues. Germline CDR1 WSHSY, CDR2 SAAADI. CDR3 protein: CASSDVGGQNIQYF. The DNA of the CDR3 is TGCGCCAGCAGTGATGTGGGGGGCCAAAACATTCAGTACTTC.

The J gene is TRBJ1-2, the V gene TRBV19; tentative D call: TRBD1 (5 bases). V shed 0 bases and J shed 0 bases, with 23 bases lying between them. Germline-derived CDR1 and CDR2 are LNHDA and SQIVND (reference sequence). The CDR3 runs to 20 residues. The CDR3 loop reads CASSIDLLGRPRGANYGYTF. The CDR3, as DNA: TGTGCCAGTAGTATAGATCTACTGGGCCGACCGAGGGGCGCTAACTATGGCTACACCTTC.

J is TRBJ2-4 and V is TRBV28, with TRBD2 matching 7 bases. With 3 bases clipped from V and 0 bases from J, the junction kept 5 bases outside the gene matches. This CDR3 contains 16 residues. CDR1 MDHEN and CDR2 SYDVKM come from the germline V gene. CDR3 DNA sequence: TGTGCCAGCAGTTTCTGGGGGGGTGTAGCCAAAAACATTCAGTACTTC. Residues: CASSFWGGVAKNIQYF. Looking up the rest from reference TRBV28 and TRBJ2-4 gives the full variable domain: DVKVTQSSRYLVKRTGEKVFLECVQDMDHENMFWYRQDPGLGLRLIYFSYDVKMKEKGDIPEGYSVSREKKERFSLILESASTNQTSMYLCASSFWGGVAKNIQYFGAGTRLSVL.

The chain uses TRBV25-1 and TRBJ2-5; 10 bases are shared with TRBD2. There are 17 residues in the CDR3. J lost 2 bases, V lost 2 bases, and 8 bases had no gene match. Germline loops: CDR1 MGHDK, CDR2 SYGVNS. The CDR3: CASSENSGRGGQETQYF. DNA for the CDR3: TGTGCCAGCAGTGAAAACAGCGGGAGGGGGGGGCAAGAGACCCAGTACTTC. Drawing the rest from reference TRBV25-1 and TRBJ2-5, the complete variable domain is EADIYQTPRYLVIGTGKKITLECSQTMGHDKMYWYQQDPGMELHLIHYSYGVNSTEKGDLSSESTVSRIRTEHFPLTLESARPSHTSQYLCASSENSGRGGQETQYFGPGTRLLVL.